A single sample gave rise to the 27 T cell receptor beta chains below, sequenced in a study of siplizumab effects on memory and regulatory T cells (dated by TCRdb to 2018 to 2020). The method was the immunoSEQ multiplex PCR assay. Held by TCRdb, this immuneACCESS table contains in-frame sequences only and omits some clones. Under half of the omission traces to an unresolved V gene where checked; the cause of the rest is unknown. The sample table records some 100,000 clones; 80% to 95% of these occur just once. The ten largest clones represent 0.15% of the sample. The material sequenced was CD4+ T cells sorted from blood. These TCRs come from a human donor in good health.

The chain's CDR3 is CASSLIAHSTDTQYF. CDR3 coding DNA: TGTGCCAGCAGCTTAATTGCCCACAGCACAGATACGCAGTATTTT. The chain employs TRBV7-3 and TRBJ2-3; no firm D call. Trimming cost V 1 base and J 0 bases, with 8 bases left between them. CDR1 SGHTA and CDR2 FQGTGA come from the germline V gene. The CDR3 is 15 residues long.

The V and J genes are TRBV11-2 and TRBJ2-6; D not certain. The germline V gene has CDR1 SGHAT and CDR2 FQNNGV. Trimming removed 8 bases from V and 4 bases from J, with 12 bases in between. The CDR3 is 14 amino acids. CDR3 region: CASGRTAGANVLTF. Here the CDR3 DNA reads TGTGCCAGCGGAAGGACGGCCGGGGCCAACGTCCTGACTTTC.

The CDR3 sequence: CASKTFSGNTIYF. In nucleotides, the CDR3 is TGTGCCAGCAAGACCTTCTCTGGAAACACCATATATTTT. V gene TRBV6-6 combines with J gene TRBJ1-3, with D uncertain. The CDR3 runs 13 residues. The V gene lost 7 bases and the J gene lost 0 bases, with 7 bases spanning the gap. Germline loops: CDR1 MNHNY, CDR2 SVGAGI (reference sequence).

The chain recombines TRBV20-1 with TRBJ2-7; no firm D call. From germline, CDR1 is DFQATT and CDR2 SNEGSKA (reference sequence). The CDR3 is 11 residues long. With 3 bases removed from V and 4 bases from J, the gap between germline ends came to 7 bases. CDR3 loop: CSASTVYEQYF. The DNA of the CDR3 is TGCAGTGCTAGTACCGTGTACGAGCAGTACTTC.

V is TRBV11-3 and J is TRBJ2-7; a weak D match, TRBD2 (6 bases). The V gene lost 2 bases and the J gene lost 3 bases, with 11 bases spanning the gap. Germline V gives CDR1 SGHNT, CDR2 YENEEA. The CDR3 extends over 14 amino acids. This CDR3 reads CASSLPGLLYEQYF. In DNA, the CDR3 is TGTGCCAGCAGCTTACCGGGACTCCTCTACGAGCAGTACTTC.

The chain carries TRBV11-3 and TRBJ2-5; perhaps D is TRBD1 or TRBD2 (6 bases each). Germline V gene data show CDR1 as SGHNT and CDR2 as YENEEA. V was pared by 5 bases and J by 5 bases, with 12 bases between. This CDR3 region has 13 residues. CDR3 sequence: CASSGGQGETQYF. The CDR3 nucleotides are TGTGCCAGCAGCGGGGGGCAGGGGGAGACCCAGTACTTC. The variable domain in full, with the rest retrieved from reference TRBV11-3 and TRBJ2-5, is EAGVVQSPRYKIIEKKQPVAFWCNPISGHNTLYWYLQNLGQGPELLIRYENEEAVDDSQLPKDRFSAERLKGVDSTLKIQPAELGDSAVYLCASSGGQGETQYFGPGTRLLVL.

The chain employs TRBV10-1 and TRBJ2-3; no reliable D call. The CDR3 runs 15 residues. V was trimmed by 2 bases and J by 1 base, leaving 10 bases between them. CDR1 and CDR2 from the germline V gene are WNHNN and SYGVQD (reference sequence). CDR3 nucleotide sequence: TGCGCCAGCAGTGAGGACCAGCTGGGCACAGATACGCAGTATTTT. Amino acid sequence: CASSEDQLGTDTQYF.

This clone was observed a single time. V gene TRBV7-6 combines with J gene TRBJ1-1, with 7 nucleotides matching TRBD1. Losses at the gene ends were 3 bases for V and 1 base for J; bases not matched to a gene: 2. Germline assignment: CDR1 SGHVS and CDR2 FNYEAQ. This CDR3 has 14 amino acids. The CDR3 here is CASSLRDRNTEAFF. As DNA, the CDR3 is TGTGCCAGCAGCTTGCGGGACAGGAACACTGAAGCTTTCTTT.

A single count supports this clone. CDR3 nucleotide sequence: TGCAGTGCAAAGGACAGGGAGACCCAGTACTTC. Its protein is CSAKDRETQYF. The rearrangement uses TRBV20-1 and TRBJ2-5; 7 bases map to TRBD1. Germline values: CDR1 DFQATT, CDR2 SNEGSKA (reference sequence). This CDR3 region has 11 residues. J was trimmed by 5 bases and V by 6 bases; bases with no gene match: 3.

This chain joins TRBV27 and TRBJ1-2; unclear D gene. The CDR3 extends over 13 amino acids. V shed 6 bases and J shed 2 bases, with 10 bases lying between them. CDR1 is MNHEY and CDR2 is SMNVEV in the germline V gene (reference sequence). The CDR3 loop is CASRLGPNYGYTF. The CDR3 DNA reads TGTGCCAGCAGGTTGGGCCCCAACTATGGCTACACCTTC.

The chain has TRBV11-3 and TRBJ1-2; 7 nucleotides agree with TRBD1. The V gene end was trimmed by 1 base and the J gene end by 7 bases; junction bases not matched to a gene: 3. The length of the CDR3 is 13 residues. CDR1 SGHNT and CDR2 YENEEA come from the germline V gene. The CDR3 nucleotides read TGTGCCAGCAGCTTAGCAGGGGGTGGTGGCTACACCTTC. Translated: CASSLAGGGGYTF.

The chain links TRBV6-6 to TRBJ2-3, with D unresolved. The V gene lost 6 bases and the J gene lost 7 bases, with 11 bases spanning the gap. The CDR3 consists of 12 residues. Per the germline V gene, CDR1 is MNHNY and CDR2 is SVGAGI (reference sequence). The CDR3: CASSPPSYTQYF. In DNA form, the CDR3 reads TGTGCCAGCAGCCCCCCCAGCTATACGCAGTATTTT.

V is TRBV5-1 and J is TRBJ1-2; 7 bases are a match to TRBD1. The CDR3 extends over 14 amino acids. The V segment lost 4 bases and the J segment 2 bases; nucleotides outside the gene matches: 5. CDR1 and CDR2 from the germline V gene are SGHRS and YFSETQ. In DNA form, the CDR3 reads TGCGCCAGCAGCCCGGGACAGACGAACTATGGCTACACCTTC. This gives the protein CASSPGQTNYGYTF.

This clone was seen just once. The chain has TRBV4-3 and TRBJ1-2, with a weak D call TRBD1 (6 bases). The CDR3 covers 14 residues. CDR1 is LGHNA and CDR2 is YSLEER in the germline V gene. Between the trimmed V and J ends, which lost 4 bases and 3 bases, there was a span of 12 bases. CDR3 sequence: CASSLRGIDYGYTF. The CDR3 DNA sequence: TGCGCCAGCAGCCTGAGGGGGATCGACTATGGCTACACCTTC.

The chain is built from TRBV7-2 and TRBJ1-2; D not certain. The V and J ends lost 2 bases and 7 bases respectively, with 17 bases between them. Germline V gives CDR1 SGHTA, CDR2 FQGNSA. The CDR3 loop spans 15 amino acids. CDR3 region: CASSLNDPLSGGYTF. DNA of the CDR3: TGTGCCAGCAGCTTAAACGACCCCCTTTCGGGTGGCTACACCTTC. The full variable domain, rest sourced from reference TRBV7-2 and TRBJ1-2, is GAGVSQSPSNKVTEKGKDVELRCDPISGHTALYWYRQSLGQGLEFLIYFQGNSAPDKSGLPSDRFSAERTGGSVSTLTIQRTQQEDSAVYLCASSLNDPLSGGYTFGSGTRLTVV.

J is TRBJ2-3 and V is TRBV18, with D uncertain. This CDR3 is 14 amino acids long. Germline V gene sequence: CDR1 KGHSH, CDR2 LQKENI. The V gene lost 5 bases and the J gene lost 2 bases, with 11 bases spanning the gap. CDR3 DNA sequence: TGTGCCAGCTCAAGTACCGGGCTCACAGATACGCAGTATTTT. It encodes CASSSTGLTDTQYF.

This clone was detected only once. A junction end diverges from the germline sequence, so it may reflect a read error. The chain recombines TRBV7-2 with TRBJ1-2; D is uncertain. Germline values: CDR1 SGHTA, CDR2 FQGNSA. The CDR3 consists of 10 residues. This CDR3 is CASSSSQPDF. For the CDR3, the DNA is TGTGCCAGCAGCTCGTCGCAGCCCGATTTC.

The chain joins TRBV13 to TRBJ1-5; TRBD1 is a possible D gene (6 bases). The germline V gene encodes CDR1 PRHDT and CDR2 FYEKMQ (reference sequence). Trimming pared 7 bases from V and 2 bases from J, leaving 18 bases between. The CDR3 has 16 amino acids. This CDR3 reads CASNEGGPGGNQPQHF. As DNA, the CDR3 is TGTGCCAGCAACGAGGGGGGGCCGGGTGGCAATCAGCCCCAGCATTTT.

This rearrangement joins TRBV25-1 to TRBJ1-2; 10 bases match TRBD1. CDR1 and CDR2 (germline): MGHDK, SYGVNS. The CDR3 totals 14 residues. Trimming took 5 bases from V and 7 from J; bases not matched to a gene: 7. The CDR3 region is CASSITTGGGGYTF. The CDR3 DNA sequence: TGTGCCAGCAGTATCACGACAGGGGGCGGTGGCTACACCTTC.

J is TRBJ1-2 and V is TRBV5-5; TRBD1 matches at 8 bases. Germline V gives CDR1 SGHKS, CDR2 YYEKEE (reference sequence). The CDR3 is made up of 13 amino acids. Trimming removed 0 bases from V and 6 bases from J; junction bases left unmatched: 1. CDR3 bases: TGTGCCAGCAGCTTGGCACAGGGGGATGGCTACACCTTC. Amino acid sequence: CASSLAQGDGYTF.

The chain combines TRBV4-1 with TRBJ2-3; no definite D call. The germline V gene encodes CDR1 MGHRA and CDR2 YSYEKL. V was clipped by 0 bases and J by 6 bases, with 10 bases between them. This CDR3 has 14 amino acids. The CDR3 sequence is CASSQDGRFDTQYF. In DNA, the CDR3 is TGCGCCAGCAGCCAAGATGGGCGGTTTGATACGCAGTATTTT.

The chain links TRBV9 to TRBJ1-2, with TRBD1 identical over 10 bases. Per the germline V gene, CDR1 is SGDLS and CDR2 is YYNGEE. This CDR3 has 15 amino acids. Losses at the gene ends were 3 bases for V and 7 bases for J; bases not matched to a gene: 9. The CDR3 is CASSGPGQGIPGYTF. The CDR3 nucleotides read TGTGCCAGCAGCGGGCCGGGACAGGGGATCCCTGGCTACACCTTC.

The chain combines TRBV4-1 with TRBJ1-4, with D perhaps matching TRBD1 (5 bases). This CDR3 region has 16 residues. CDR1 is MGHRA and CDR2 is YSYEKL in the germline V gene. V shed 1 base and J shed 8 bases, with 17 bases lying between them. This chain's CDR3 is CASSQGRGRGWEKLFF. In nucleotides, the CDR3 is TGCGCCAGCAGCCAAGGGAGGGGCAGAGGCTGGGAAAAACTGTTTTTT.

V usage is TRBV5-5 and J usage is TRBJ2-7; D is possibly TRBD2 (5 bases). The ends were cut back, 5 bases at V and 3 bases at J, with 15 bases in the middle. The CDR3 runs to 14 residues. Germline V lookup: CDR1 SGHKS, CDR2 YYEKEE (reference sequence). This CDR3 is CASSSGSRVYEQYF. DNA for the CDR3: TGTGCCAGCAGTTCCGGGTCGAGGGTCTACGAGCAGTACTTC. Full variable domain (remainder filled in from reference TRBV5-5 and TRBJ2-7): DAGVTQSPTHLIKTRGQQVTLRCSPISGHKSVSWYQQVLGQGPQFIFQYYEKEERGRGNFPDRFSARQFPNYSSELNVNALLLGDSALYLCASSSGSRVYEQYFGPGTRLTVT.

The rearrangement uses TRBV14 and TRBJ2-7, with D possibly matching TRBD2 (5 bases). Trimming shortened V by 3 bases and J by 0 bases, and 12 bases separated the two germline ends. CDR3 length: 15 residues. CDR1 and CDR2 from the germline V gene are SGHDN and FVKESK. Written as DNA, the CDR3 is TGTGCCAGCAGCCAGGGAGTGGCCAGCTCCTACGAGCAGTACTTC. It yields the protein CASSQGVASSYEQYF.

Here the CDR3 reads CAWSGQAGSPLHF. For the CDR3, the DNA is TGTGCCTGGAGTGGACAGGCGGGATCACCCCTCCACTTT. The chain employs TRBV30 and TRBJ1-6; D may be TRBD1 (6 bases). V lost 1 base, J lost 10 bases, and 11 bases lay in between. The CDR3 is made up of 13 amino acids. Germline loops: CDR1 GTSNPN, CDR2 SVGIG (reference sequence).

The chain has TRBV6-5 and TRBJ2-7; 8 bases are a match to TRBD2. Germline CDR1 is MNHEY and CDR2 is SVGAGI. Trimming removed 5 bases from V and 6 bases from J; junction bases left unmatched: 3. The CDR3 spans 12 residues. As DNA, the CDR3 is TGTGCCAGCAGTAGCGGGGGTCGCGAGCAGTACTTC. Its protein is CASSSGGREQYF.